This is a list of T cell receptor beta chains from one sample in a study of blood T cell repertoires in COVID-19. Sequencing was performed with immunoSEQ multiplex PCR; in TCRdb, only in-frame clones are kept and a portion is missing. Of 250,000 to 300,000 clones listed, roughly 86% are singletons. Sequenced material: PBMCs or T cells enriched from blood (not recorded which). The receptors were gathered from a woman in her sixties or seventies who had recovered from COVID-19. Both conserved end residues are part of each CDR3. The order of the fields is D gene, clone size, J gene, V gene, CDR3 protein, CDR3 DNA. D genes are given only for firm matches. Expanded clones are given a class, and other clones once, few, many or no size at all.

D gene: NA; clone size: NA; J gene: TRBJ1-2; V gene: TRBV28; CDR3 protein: CASSFGTGSNCTF; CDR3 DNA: NA
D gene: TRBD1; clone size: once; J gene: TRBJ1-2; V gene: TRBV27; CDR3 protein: CASSPYRGGDYGYTF; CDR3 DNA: TGTGCCAGCAGTCCCTACAGGGGAGGTGACTATGGCTACACCTTC
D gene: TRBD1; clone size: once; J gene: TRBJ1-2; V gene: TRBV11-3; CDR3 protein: CASSFGRGQDGYTF; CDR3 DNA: TGTGCCAGCAGCTTTGGCAGGGGGCAGGATGGCTACACCTTC
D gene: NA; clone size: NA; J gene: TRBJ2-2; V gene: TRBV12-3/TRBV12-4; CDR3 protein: CASSLLTGELFF; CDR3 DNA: TGTGCCAGCAGTTTGTTAACCGGGGAGCTGTTTTTT
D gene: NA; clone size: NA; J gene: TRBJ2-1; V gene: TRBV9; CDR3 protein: CASSARQSSSYNEQFF; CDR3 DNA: TGTGCCAGCAGCGCTCGACAGTCCAGCTCCTACAATGAGCAGTTCTTC
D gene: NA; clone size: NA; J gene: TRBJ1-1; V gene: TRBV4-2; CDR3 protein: CASSHPRGAFF; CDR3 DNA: TGTGCCAGCAGCCACCCGCGGGGTGCTTTCTTT
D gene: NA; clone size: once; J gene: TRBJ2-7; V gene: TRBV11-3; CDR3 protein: CASSLRSSSYEQYF; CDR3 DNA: TGTGCCAGCAGCTTAAGGTCTAGCTCCTACGAGCAGTACTTC
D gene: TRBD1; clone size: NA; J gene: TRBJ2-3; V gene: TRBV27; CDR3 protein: CASSSHGQVFNAQGTQYF; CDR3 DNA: TGTGCCAGCAGTTCCCACGGACAGGTATTTAACGCTCAGGGGACGCAGTATTTT
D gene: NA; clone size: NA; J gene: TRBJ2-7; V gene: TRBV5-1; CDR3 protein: CASSLAGLTLTYEQYF; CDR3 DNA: TGCGCCAGCAGCTTGGCCGGGTTAACTTTGACCTACGAGCAGTACTTC
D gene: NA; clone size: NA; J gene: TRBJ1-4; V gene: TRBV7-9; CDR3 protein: CASSLPSTTNEKLFF; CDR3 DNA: TGTGCCAGCAGCCTCCCTAGTACGACTAATGAAAAACTGTTTTTT
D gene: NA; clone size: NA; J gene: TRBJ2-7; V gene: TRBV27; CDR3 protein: CASSLGGYYDEQYF; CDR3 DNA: TGTGCCAGCAGTCTCGGGGGTTACTACGACGAGCAGTACTTC
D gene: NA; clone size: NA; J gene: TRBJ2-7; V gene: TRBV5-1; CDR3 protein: CASSSSQGYEQYF; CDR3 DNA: TGCGCCAGCAGCTCAAGCCAGGGCTACGAGCAGTACTTC
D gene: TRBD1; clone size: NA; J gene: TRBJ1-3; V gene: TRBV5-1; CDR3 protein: CASSFRGQEITGNTIYF; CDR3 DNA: TGCGCCAGCAGCTTTCGGGGACAGGAGATTACTGGAAACACCATATATTTT
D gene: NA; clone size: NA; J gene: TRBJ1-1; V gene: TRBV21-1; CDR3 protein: CASQEDREASYAPAFF; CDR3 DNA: TGTGCCAGCCAGGAGGACAGGGAGGCTTCTTATGCTCCAGCTTTCTTT
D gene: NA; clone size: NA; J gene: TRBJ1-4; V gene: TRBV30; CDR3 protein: CACTRVVANEKLFF; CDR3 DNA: TGTGCCTGTACCCGGGTAGTAGCTAATGAAAAACTGTTTTTT
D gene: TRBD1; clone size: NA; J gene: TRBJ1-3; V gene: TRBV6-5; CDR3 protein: CASSYSQGLNTIYF; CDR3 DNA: TGTGCCAGCAGTTACTCACAGGGGTTAAACACCATATATTTT
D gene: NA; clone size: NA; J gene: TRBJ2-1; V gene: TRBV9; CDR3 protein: CASSVASPYNEQFF; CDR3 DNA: TGTGCCAGCAGCGTAGCGAGCCCCTACAATGAGCAGTTCTTC
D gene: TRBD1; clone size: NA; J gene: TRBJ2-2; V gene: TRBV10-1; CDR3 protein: CASSNPPGQGAGELFF; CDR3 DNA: TGCGCCAGCAGTAACCCCCCGGGACAGGGGGCCGGGGAGCTGTTTTTT
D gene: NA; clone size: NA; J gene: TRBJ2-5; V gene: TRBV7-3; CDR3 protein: CASSPGHKETQYF; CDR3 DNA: TGTGCCAGCAGCCCCGGACATAAAGAGACCCAGTACTTC
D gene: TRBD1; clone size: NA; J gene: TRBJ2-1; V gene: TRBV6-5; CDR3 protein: CATSRTGFNEQFF; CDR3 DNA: TGTGCCACCTCCCGGACAGGGTTCAATGAGCAGTTCTTC
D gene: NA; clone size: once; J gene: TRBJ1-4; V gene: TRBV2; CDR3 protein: CASRTDLEKLFF; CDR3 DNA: TGTGCCAGCCGGACAGACCTTGAAAAACTGTTTTTT